One T cell receptor beta chain is described in this entry. Its antigen is as yet unknown. This sample is drawn from a study of CD8 T cells in Susac syndrome. Across the study: Patients with Susac syndrome were therapy-naive, taking corticosteroids, with some also receiving intravenous immunoglobulin, or taking intravenous immunoglobulin alone at the time their blood was drawn.

Findings and caveats of the study: CD8+ clonal expansion in Susac peaked in TEMRA cells and active patients. There were some 16 Susac-specific public clones in total CD8+ repertoires and several in CD8+ TEMRA repertoires.

Random hexamers were used to reverse transcribe the RNA input (roughly 0.5 to 1 ug). Multiplex PCR with immunoSEQ amplified the TCR beta CDR3 across 54 Vbeta and 13 Jbeta. Via MiXCR, TCRdb re-called the immunoSEQ multiplex PCR reads, giving one row per CDR3 protein. The sample carries 200,000 or so distinct CDR3 sequences, approximately 95% recorded once. The CDR3 is 16 residues long. CDR1 MNHEY and CDR2 SMNVEV come from the germline V gene (reference sequence). V dropped 6 bases and J dropped 8 bases, with 23 bases sitting between them. The chain uses TRBV27 and TRBJ2-1; D unresolved. This receptor was identified in a human donor with Susac syndrome. The sequenced sample consisted of CD8+ T cells from PBMCs. As DNA, the CDR3 is TGTGCCAGCAGCCGGATTCTGACGTACGGGTTCGATGAGCAGTTCTTC. It translates to CASSRILTYGFDEQFF.